This T cell receptor (beta chain) comes out of a study of identical twins. The CDR3 has 15 residues. From germline, CDR1 is DFQATT and CDR2 SNEGSKA (reference sequence). The V and J ends lost 2 bases and 4 bases respectively, with 18 bases between them. One entry per CDR3 protein, called by TCRdb with MiXCR from the 5' RACE reads. The sample yields 400,000 to 500,000 distinct CDR3 sequences, roughly an eighth seen once. This sample was shared with a second study, whose subject was yellow fever vaccine responses in identical twins.

The V and J genes are TRBV20-1 and TRBJ2-7; D gene ambiguous. The TCR comes from a woman between 18 and 29 years old in good health. The sequenced sample was CD4+ T cells sorted from blood. For the CDR3, the DNA is TGCAGTGCTAGACCGGCCCCCCCTGGCAGTTACGAGCAGTACTTC. Its translation is CSARPAPPGSYEQYF.